This T cell receptor (beta chain) emerged from a study of T cell responses to AZD1222 COVID-19 vaccine. Sequenced by immunoSEQ multiplex PCR; TCRdb stores in-frame clones only, minus some. Of 120,000 or so clones in the sample, 88% were seen once. Germline V gives CDR1 MDHEN, CDR2 SYDVKM. The germline V and J ends were trimmed by 7 bases and 0 bases, with 10 bases remaining between them. The CDR3 is 15 amino acids. This clone came up a few times. J is TRBJ1-6 and V is TRBV28; no reliable D call. This clonotype was sampled from an adult in good health. The sequencing here drew on peripheral blood, taken on day 0 of MenACWY control vaccination. The CDR3 nucleotides read TGTGCCAGCACCATGGGGTCCTCCTATAATTCACCCCTCCACTTT. Its protein is CASTMGSSYNSPLHF.